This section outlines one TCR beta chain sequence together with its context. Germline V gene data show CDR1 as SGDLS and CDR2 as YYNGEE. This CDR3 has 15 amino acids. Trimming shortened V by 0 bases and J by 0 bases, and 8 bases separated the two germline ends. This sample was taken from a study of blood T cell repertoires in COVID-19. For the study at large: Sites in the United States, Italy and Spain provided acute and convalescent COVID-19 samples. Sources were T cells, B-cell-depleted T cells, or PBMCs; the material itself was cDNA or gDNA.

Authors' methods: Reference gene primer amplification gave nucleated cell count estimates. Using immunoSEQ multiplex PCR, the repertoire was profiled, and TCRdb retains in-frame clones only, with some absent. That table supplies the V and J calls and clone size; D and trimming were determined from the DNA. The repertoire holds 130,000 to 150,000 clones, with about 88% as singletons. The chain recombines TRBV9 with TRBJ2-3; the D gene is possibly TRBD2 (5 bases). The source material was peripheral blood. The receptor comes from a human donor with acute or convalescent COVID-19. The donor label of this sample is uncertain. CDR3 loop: CASSVAEDSTDTQYF. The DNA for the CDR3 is TGTGCCAGCAGCGTAGCGGAGGACAGCACAGATACGCAGTATTTT.